Here is one TCR beta chain with its context. Sequencing used immunoSEQ multiplex PCR; TCRdb keeps in-frame clones, though not all of them. The sample contains approximately 160,000 clones, over 90% of which appear only once. Germline CDR1 is LGHNA and CDR2 is YSLEER. The CDR3 spans 14 residues. V trimming: 0 bases; J trimming: 4 bases; junction bases outside the gene matches: 2. This entry is derived from a study of blood T cell repertoires in COVID-19. Study in general: Acute-phase and convalescent COVID-19 samples originated in the United States, Italy and Spain.

V is TRBV4-3 and J is TRBJ1-2; 7 bases align to TRBD1. The TCR originated in a woman in her sixties or seventies with COVID-19, enrolled during active disease. Material for sequencing was peripheral blood. The CDR3 here is CASSQDPGGYGYTF. Here the CDR3 DNA reads TGCGCCAGCAGCCAAGACCCAGGGGGCTATGGCTACACCTTC.